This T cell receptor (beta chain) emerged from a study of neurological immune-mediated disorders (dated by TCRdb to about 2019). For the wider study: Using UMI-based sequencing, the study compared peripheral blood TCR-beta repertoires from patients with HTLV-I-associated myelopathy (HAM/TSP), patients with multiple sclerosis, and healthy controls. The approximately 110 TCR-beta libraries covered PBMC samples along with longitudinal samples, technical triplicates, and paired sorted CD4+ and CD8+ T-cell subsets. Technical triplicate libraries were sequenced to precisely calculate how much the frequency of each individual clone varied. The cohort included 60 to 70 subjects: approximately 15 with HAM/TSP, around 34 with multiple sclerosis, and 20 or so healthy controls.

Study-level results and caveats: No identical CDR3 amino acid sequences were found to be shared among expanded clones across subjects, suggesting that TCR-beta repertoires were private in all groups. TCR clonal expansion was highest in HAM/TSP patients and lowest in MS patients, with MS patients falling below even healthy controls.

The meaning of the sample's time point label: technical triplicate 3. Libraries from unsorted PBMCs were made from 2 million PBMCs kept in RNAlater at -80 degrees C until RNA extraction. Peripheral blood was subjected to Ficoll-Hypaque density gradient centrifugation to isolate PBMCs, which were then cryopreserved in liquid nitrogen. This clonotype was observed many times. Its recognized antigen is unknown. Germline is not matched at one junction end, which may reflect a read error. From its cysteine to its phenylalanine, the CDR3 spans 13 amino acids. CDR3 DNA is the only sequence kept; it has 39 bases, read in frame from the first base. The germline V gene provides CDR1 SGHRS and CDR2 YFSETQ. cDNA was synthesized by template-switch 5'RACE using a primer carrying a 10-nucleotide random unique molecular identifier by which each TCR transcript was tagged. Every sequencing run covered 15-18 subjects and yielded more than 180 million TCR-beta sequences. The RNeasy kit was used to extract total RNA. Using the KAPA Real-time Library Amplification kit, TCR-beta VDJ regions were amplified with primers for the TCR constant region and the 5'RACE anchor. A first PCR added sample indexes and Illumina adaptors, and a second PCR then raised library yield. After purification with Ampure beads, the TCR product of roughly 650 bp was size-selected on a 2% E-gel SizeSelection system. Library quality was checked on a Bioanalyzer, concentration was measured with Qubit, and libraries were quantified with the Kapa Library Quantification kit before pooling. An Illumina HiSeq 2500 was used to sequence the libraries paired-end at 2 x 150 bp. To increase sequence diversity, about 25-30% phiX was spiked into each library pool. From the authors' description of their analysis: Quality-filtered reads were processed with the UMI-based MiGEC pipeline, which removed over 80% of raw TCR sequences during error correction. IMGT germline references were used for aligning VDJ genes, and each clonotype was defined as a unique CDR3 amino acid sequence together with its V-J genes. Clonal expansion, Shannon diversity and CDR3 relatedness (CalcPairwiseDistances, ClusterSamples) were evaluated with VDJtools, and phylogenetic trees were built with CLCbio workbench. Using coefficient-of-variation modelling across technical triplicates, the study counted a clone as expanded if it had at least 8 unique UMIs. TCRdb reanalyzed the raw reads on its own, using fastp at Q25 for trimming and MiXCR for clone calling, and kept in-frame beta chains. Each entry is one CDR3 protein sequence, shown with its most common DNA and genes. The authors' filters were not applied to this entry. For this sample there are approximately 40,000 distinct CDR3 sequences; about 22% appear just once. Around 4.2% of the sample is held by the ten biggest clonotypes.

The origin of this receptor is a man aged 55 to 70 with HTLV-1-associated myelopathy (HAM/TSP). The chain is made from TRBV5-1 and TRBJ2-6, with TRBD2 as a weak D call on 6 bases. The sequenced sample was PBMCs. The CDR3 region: CASSLGGTNVLTF. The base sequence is TGCGCCAGCAGTTTGGGCGGGACCAACGTCCTGACTTTC.